The source of this T cell receptor beta chain is a study of CD8 T cells in Susac syndrome. V shed 5 bases and J 2 bases; nucleotides not matched to a gene: 4. Germline CDR1 DFQATT, CDR2 SNEGSKA (reference sequence). CDR3 size: 15 residues. The authors sequenced TCR beta from blood CD8+ and CD4+ T cells. The authors reverse transcribed roughly 0.5 to 1 ug RNA with random hexamers. TCRdb processed the immunoSEQ multiplex PCR reads anew with MiXCR; each CDR3 protein has one entry. The repertoire holds 180,000 or so distinct CDR3 sequences, with approximately 94% as singletons. Sequenced material: CD4+ T cells from PBMCs. The chain couples TRBV20-1 to TRBJ2-3; 13 nucleotides agree with TRBD2. The origin of this receptor is a human donor with multiple sclerosis. CDR3 DNA sequence: TGCAGTGCTGAGGGGACTAGCGGGGTCACAGATACGCAGTATTTT. Translating gives CSAEGTSGVTDTQYF.